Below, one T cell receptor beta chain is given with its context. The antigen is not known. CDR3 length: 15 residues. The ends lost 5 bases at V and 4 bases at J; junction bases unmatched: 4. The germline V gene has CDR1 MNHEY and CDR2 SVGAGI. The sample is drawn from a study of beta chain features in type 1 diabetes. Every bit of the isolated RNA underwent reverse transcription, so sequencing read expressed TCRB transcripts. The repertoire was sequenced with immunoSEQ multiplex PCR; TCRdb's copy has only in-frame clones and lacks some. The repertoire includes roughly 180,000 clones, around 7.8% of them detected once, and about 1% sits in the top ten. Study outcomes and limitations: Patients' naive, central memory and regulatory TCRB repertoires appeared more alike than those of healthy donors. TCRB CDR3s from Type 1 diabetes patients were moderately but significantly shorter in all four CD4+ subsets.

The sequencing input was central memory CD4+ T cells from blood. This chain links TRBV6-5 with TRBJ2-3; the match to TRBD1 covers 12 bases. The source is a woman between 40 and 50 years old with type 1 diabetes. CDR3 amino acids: CASSQGQGASDTQYF. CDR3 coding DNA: TGTGCCAGCAGTCAGGGACAGGGGGCCTCAGATACGCAGTATTTT.